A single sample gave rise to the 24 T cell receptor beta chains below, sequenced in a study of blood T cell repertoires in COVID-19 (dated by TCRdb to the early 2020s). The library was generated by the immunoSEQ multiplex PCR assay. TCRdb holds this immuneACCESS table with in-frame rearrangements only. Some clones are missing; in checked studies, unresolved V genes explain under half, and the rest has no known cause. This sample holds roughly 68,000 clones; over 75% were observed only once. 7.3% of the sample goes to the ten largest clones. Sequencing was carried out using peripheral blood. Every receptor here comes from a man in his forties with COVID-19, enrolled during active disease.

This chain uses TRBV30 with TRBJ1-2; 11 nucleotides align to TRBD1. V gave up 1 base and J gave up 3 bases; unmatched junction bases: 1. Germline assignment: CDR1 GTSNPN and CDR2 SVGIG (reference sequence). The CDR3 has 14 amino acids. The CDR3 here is CAWSGDRGDYGYTF. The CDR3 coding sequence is TGTGCCTGGAGTGGGGACAGGGGGGACTATGGCTACACCTTC.

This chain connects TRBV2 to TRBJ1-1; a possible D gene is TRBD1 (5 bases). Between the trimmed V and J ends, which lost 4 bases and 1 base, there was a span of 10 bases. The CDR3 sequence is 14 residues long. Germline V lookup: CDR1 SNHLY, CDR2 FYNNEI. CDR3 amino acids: CASSVVGRNTEAFF. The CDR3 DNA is TGTGCCAGCAGTGTTGTGGGGCGGAACACTGAAGCTTTCTTT.

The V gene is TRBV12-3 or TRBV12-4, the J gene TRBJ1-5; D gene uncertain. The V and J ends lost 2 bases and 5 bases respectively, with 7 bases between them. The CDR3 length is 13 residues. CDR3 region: CASSLNFYQPQHF. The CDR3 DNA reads TGTGCCAGCAGTTTAAACTTTTATCAGCCCCAGCATTTT.

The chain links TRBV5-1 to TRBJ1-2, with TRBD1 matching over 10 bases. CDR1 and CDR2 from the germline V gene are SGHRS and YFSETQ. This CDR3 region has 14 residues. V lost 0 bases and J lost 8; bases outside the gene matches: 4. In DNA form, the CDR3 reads TGCGCCAGCAGCTTGGCCGGACAGGGGGAGGGCTACACCTTC. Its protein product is CASSLAGQGEGYTF.

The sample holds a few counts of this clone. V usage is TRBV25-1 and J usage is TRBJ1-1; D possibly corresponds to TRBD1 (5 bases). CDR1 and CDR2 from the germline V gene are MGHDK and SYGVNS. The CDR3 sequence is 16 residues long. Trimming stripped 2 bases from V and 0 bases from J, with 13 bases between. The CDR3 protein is CASSETGGKVNTEAFF. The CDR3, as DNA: TGTGCCAGCAGTGAAACAGGCGGGAAAGTGAACACTGAAGCTTTCTTT.

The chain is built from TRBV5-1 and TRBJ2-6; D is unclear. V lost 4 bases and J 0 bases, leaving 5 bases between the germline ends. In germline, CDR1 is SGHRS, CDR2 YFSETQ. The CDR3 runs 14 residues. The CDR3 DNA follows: TGCGCCAGCAGCGCAGACTCTGGGGCCAACGTCCTGACTTTC. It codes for CASSADSGANVLTF.

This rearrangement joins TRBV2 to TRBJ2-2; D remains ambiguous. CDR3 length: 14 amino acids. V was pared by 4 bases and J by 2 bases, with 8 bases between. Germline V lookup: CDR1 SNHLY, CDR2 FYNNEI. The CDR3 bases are TGTGCCAGCAGTGTTGGCCCTAACACCGGGGAGCTGTTTTTT. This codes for CASSVGPNTGELFF.

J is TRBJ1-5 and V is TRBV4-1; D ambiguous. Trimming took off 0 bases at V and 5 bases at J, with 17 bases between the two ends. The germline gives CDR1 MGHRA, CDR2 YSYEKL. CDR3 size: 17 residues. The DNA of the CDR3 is TGCGCCAGCAGCCAAGATGGTACCCCGGGGTTTCATCAGCCCCAGCATTTT. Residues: CASSQDGTPGFHQPQHF.

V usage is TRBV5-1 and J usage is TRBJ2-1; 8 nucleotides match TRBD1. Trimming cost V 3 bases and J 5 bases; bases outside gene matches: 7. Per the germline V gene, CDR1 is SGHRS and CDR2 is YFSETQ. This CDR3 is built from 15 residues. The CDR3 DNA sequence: TGCGCCAGCAGCTACCTGGACAGGGAGGACAATGAGCAGTTCTTC. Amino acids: CASSYLDREDNEQFF.

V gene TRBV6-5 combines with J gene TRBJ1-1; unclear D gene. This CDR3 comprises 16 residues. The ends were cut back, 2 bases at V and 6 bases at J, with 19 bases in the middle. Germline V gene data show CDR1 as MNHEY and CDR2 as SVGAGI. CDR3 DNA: TGTGCCAGCAGTTACCGGAGGGAGGGCTATGTAGCTGAAGCTTTCTTT. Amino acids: CASSYRREGYVAEAFF.

The CDR3 DNA reads as TGTGCCAGCAGCTTAAAAACGAGGGGGCCCTCCTACAATGAGCAGTTCTTC. This gives the protein CASSLKTRGPSYNEQFF. This chain uses TRBV7-6 with TRBJ2-1, with TRBD1 matching over 7 bases. Germline-derived CDR1 and CDR2 are SGHVS and FNYEAQ. Germline trimming cut 2 bases from V and 0 bases from J; bases unmatched to any gene: 7. This CDR3 spans 17 amino acids.

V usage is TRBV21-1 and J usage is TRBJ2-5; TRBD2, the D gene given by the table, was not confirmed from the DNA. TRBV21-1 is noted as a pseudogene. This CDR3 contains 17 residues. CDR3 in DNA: TGTGCCAGCAGTACTGCAAGTAGCGGGGGGTTAGTTGAGACCCAGTACTTC. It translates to CASSTASSGGLVETQYF.

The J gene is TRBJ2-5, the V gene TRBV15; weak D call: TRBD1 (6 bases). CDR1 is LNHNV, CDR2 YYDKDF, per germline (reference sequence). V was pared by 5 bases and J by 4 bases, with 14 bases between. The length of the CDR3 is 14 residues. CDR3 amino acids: CATSYRRGGETQYF. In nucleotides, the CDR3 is TGTGCCACCAGCTACCGCCGAGGGGGAGAGACCCAGTACTTC.

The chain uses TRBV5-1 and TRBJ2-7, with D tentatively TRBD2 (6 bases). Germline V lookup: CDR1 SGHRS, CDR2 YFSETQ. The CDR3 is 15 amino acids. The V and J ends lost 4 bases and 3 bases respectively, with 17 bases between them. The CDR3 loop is CASSPRTTSVYEQYF. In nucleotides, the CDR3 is TGCGCCAGCAGCCCGCGGACTACCTCGGTCTACGAGCAGTACTTC. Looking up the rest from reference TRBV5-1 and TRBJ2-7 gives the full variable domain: KAGVTQTPRYLIKTRGQQVTLSCSPISGHRSVSWYQQTPGQGLQFLFEYFSETQRNKGNFPGRFSGRQFSNSRSEMNVSTLELGDSALYLCASSPRTTSVYEQYFGPGTRLTVT.

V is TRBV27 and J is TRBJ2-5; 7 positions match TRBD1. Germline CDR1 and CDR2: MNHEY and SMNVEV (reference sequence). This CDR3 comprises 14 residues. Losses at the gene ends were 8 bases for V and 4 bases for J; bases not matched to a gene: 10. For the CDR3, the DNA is TGTGCCAGCGGAAAACAGGGGCTCTCAGAGACCCAGTACTTC. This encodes CASGKQGLSETQYF.

The CDR3 is CASSPSSGSGANVLTF. Written as DNA, the CDR3 is TGTGCCAGCTCCCCGAGCTCCGGCTCTGGGGCCAACGTCCTGACTTTC. This rearrangement joins TRBV18 to TRBJ2-6; D not resolved. The CDR3 is made up of 16 amino acids. Per germline, CDR1 KGHSH and CDR2 LQKENI. V lost 6 bases, J lost 0 bases, and 12 bases lay in between.

CDR3 amino acids: CASSIGQGAGYTF. CDR3 nucleotide sequence: TGTGCCAGCAGTATCGGACAGGGCGCCGGCTACACCTTC. The chain joins TRBV28 to TRBJ1-2, with 8 positions matching TRBD1. Germline V gene data show CDR1 as MDHEN and CDR2 as SYDVKM. After removal of 5 bases from V and 8 bases from J, the junction contained 7 bases not matched to a gene. This CDR3 is built from 13 residues.

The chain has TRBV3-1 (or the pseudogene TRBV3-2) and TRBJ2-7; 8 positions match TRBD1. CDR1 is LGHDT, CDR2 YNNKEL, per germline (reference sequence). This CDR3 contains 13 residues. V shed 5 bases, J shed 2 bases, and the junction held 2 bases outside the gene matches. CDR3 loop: CASSGDRTYEQYF. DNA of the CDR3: TGTGCCAGCAGCGGGGACAGGACCTACGAGCAGTACTTC.

The CDR3, as DNA: TGTGCCAGCAGCTTCCGGGAGACTGAGCAGTTCTTC. This encodes CASSFRETEQFF. The V and J genes are TRBV9 and TRBJ2-1; the D gene is possibly TRBD2 (6 bases). The CDR3 contains 12 residues. Trimming cost V 4 bases and J 9 bases, with 11 bases left between them. The germline CDR1 and CDR2 sequences are SGDLS and YYNGEE.

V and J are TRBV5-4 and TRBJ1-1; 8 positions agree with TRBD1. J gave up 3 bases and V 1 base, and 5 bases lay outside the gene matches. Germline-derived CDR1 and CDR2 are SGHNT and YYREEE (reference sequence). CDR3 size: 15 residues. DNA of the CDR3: TGTGCCAGCAGCTTGTCGCTGGACAGGGACACTGAAGCTTTCTTT. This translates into CASSLSLDRDTEAFF.

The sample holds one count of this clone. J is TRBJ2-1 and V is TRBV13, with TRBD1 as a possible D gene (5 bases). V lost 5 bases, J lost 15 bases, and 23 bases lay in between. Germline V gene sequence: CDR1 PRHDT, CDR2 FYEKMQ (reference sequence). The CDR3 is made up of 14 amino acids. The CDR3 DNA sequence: TGTGCCAGCAGCCAGGGTTTCACCCCGGCACGTCCGTTCTTC. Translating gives CASSQGFTPARPFF.

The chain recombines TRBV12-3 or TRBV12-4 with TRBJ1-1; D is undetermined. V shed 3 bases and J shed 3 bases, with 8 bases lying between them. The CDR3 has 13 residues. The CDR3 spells CASSFRDYTEAFF. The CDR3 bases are TGTGCCAGCAGTTTCCGGGATTACACTGAAGCTTTCTTT.

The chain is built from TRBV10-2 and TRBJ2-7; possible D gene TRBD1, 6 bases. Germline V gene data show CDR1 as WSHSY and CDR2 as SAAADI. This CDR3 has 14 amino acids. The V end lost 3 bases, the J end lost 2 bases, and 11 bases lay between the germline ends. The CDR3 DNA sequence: TGCGCCAGCAGTGAAATCGAGGGGGCCTACGAGCAGTACTTC. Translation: CASSEIEGAYEQYF.

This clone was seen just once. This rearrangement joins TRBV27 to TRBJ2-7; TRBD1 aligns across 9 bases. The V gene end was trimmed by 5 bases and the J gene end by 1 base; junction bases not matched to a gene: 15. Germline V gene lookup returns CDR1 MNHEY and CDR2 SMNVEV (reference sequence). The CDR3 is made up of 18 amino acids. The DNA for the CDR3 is TGTGCCAGCAGTCCGCGCCGGGGGACAGGGCAGACATCCTACGAGCAGTACTTC. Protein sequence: CASSPRRGTGQTSYEQYF.